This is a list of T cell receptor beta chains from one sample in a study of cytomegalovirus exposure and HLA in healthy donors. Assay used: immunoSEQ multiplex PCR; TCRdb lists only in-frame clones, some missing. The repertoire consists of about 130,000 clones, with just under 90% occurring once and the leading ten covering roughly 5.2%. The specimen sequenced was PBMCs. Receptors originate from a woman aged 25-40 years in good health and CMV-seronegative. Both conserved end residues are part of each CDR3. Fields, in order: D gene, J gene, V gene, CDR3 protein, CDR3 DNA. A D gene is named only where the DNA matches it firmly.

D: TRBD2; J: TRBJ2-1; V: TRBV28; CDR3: CASSSHRTSGGYNEQFF; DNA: TGTGCCAGCAGTTCACACCGGACTAGCGGGGGATACAATGAGCAGTTCTTC
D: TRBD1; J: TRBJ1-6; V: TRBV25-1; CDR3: CASSESGGRSSYNSPLHF; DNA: TGTGCCAGCAGTGAATCAGGGGGCCGTAGCTCCTATAATTCACCCCTCCACTTT
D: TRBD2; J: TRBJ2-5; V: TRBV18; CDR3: CASSPTTSGQETQYF; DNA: TGTGCCAGCTCACCTACGACTAGCGGACAAGAGACCCAGTACTTC
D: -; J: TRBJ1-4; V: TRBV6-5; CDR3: CASSYGRVGGKLFF; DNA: TGTGCCAGCAGTTACGGGAGGGTTGGTGGGAAACTGTTTTTT
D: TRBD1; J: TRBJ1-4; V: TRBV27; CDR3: CASRPQGVGEKLFF; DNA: TGTGCCAGCAGACCCCAGGGGGTCGGGGAAAAACTGTTTTTT
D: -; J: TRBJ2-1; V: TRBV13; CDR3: CASSHMYNEQFF; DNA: TGTGCCAGCAGCCACATGTACAATGAGCAGTTCTTC
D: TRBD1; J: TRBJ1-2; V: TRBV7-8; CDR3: CASSLGTGAVYGYTF; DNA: TGTGCCAGCAGCTTAGGGACAGGGGCCGTCTATGGCTACACCTTC
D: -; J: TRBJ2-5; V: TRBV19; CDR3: CASSIRGSEETQYF; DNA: TGTGCCAGTAGTATAAGGGGGTCGGAAGAGACCCAGTACTTC
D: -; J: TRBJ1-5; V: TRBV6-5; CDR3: CASSFRDLLPNQPQHF; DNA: TGTGCCAGCAGTTTCCGGGACTTGTTACCCAATCAGCCCCAGCATTTT
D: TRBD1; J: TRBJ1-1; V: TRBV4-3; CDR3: CASSQENGVGTGFTEAFF; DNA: TGCGCCAGCAGCCAAGAAAACGGCGTCGGGACAGGGTTCACTGAAGCTTTCTTT
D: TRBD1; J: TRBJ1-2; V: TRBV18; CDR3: CASSPRTGEYGYTF; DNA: TGTGCCAGCTCGCCAAGGACAGGGGAATATGGCTACACCTTC